The 23 T cell receptor beta chains below were found in one sample sequenced in a study of PD-1 blockade in classical Hodgkin lymphoma. Every patient experienced relapse after autologous stem cell transplantation, and brentuximab vedotin exposure varied. Profiled with immunoSEQ multiplex PCR; TCRdb holds only in-frame clones, not every one. The repertoire holds 55,000 to 60,000 clones, with about 91% as singletons. This specimen was peripheral blood mononuclear cells (PBMCs), taken before the second cycle of nivolumab. These receptors all stem from a human donor with classical Hodgkin lymphoma.

The chain has TRBV7-9 and TRBJ1-4; D might be TRBD1 (6 bases). Deletions cut 6 bases from V and 4 bases from J, with 24 bases between. Germline CDR1 is SEHNR and CDR2 is FQNEAQ (reference sequence). The CDR3 consists of 18 residues. The CDR3, as DNA: TGTGCCAGCAGTTCACATTGGCGTTTTGGACAGAGTAATGAAAAACTGTTTTTT. Its translation is CASSSHWRFGQSNEKLFF. The full variable domain, in which reference TRBV7-9 and TRBJ1-4 provide the parts outside the CDR3, is DTGVSQNPRHKITKRGQNVTFRCDPISEHNRLYWYRQTLGQGPEFLTYFQNEAQLEKSRLLSDRFSAERPKGSFSTLEIQRTEQGDSAMYLCASSSHWRFGQSNEKLFFGSGTQLSVL.

This chain links TRBV4-3 with TRBJ2-7, with D perhaps matching TRBD1 (6 bases). From germline, CDR1 is LGHNA and CDR2 YSLEER. The CDR3 consists of 13 residues. Trimming left V 3 bases short and J 6 bases short, with 12 bases between. CDR3 sequence: CASSHGRGSEQYF. The CDR3 nucleotides are TGCGCCAGCAGCCACGGCAGGGGTTCCGAGCAGTACTTC.

The chain recombines TRBV15 with TRBJ2-1; 12 nucleotides agree with TRBD2. The CDR3 totals 16 residues. The V gene's germline CDR1 is LNHNV and CDR2 YYDKDF (reference sequence). The trim removed 5 bases at V and 6 bases at J, leaving 8 bases unmatched. CDR3 region: CATSGFLAGGPNEQFF. In nucleotides, the CDR3 is TGTGCCACCAGCGGGTTCCTAGCGGGGGGGCCCAATGAGCAGTTCTTC.

This clone came up once. The V and J genes are TRBV27 and TRBJ2-7, with 11 bases that match TRBD2. This CDR3 has 14 residues. Germline lookup yields CDR1 MNHEY and CDR2 SMNVEV (reference sequence). The V segment lost 5 bases and the J segment 2 bases; nucleotides outside the gene matches: 2. The CDR3 region has the DNA TGTGCCAGCAGTAAGACTAGCGGGACCTACGAGCAGTACTTC. This translates into CASSKTSGTYEQYF.

V gene TRBV19 combines with J gene TRBJ2-3; D may correspond to TRBD1 or TRBD2 (5 bases each). V was clipped by 1 base and J by 2 bases, with 7 bases between them. The CDR3 is made up of 14 amino acids. Germline CDR1 LNHDA, CDR2 SQIVND (reference sequence). Here the CDR3 DNA reads TGTGCCAGTAGTATAGGGGACCTCACAGATACGCAGTATTTT. Translated: CASSIGDLTDTQYF.

This clone is medium-sized within its sample. The genes are TRBV2 and TRBJ2-2; the D gene is possibly TRBD2 (5 bases). The CDR3 is 15 amino acids. V was shortened by 4 bases and J by 6 bases, with 15 bases between the two germline ends. Germline CDR1 reads SNHLY; CDR2 reads FYNNEI. CDR3 nucleotide sequence: TGTGCCAGCAGTGGTGGGGAGTTGGCCCCCGGGGAGCTGTTTTTT. This sequence encodes CASSGGELAPGELFF.

V is TRBV2 and J is TRBJ2-1; 8 nucleotides line up with TRBD1. The trim removed 6 bases at V and 2 bases at J, leaving 6 bases unmatched. Germline loops: CDR1 SNHLY, CDR2 FYNNEI. This CDR3 is 15 amino acids long. CDR3 sequence (DNA): TGTGCCAGCAGGGCCCAGGGGGCAACCTACAATGAGCAGTTCTTC. It translates to CASRAQGATYNEQFF. Combining the CDR3 with reference TRBV2 and TRBJ2-1 gives the whole variable domain EPEVTQTPSHQVTQMGQEVILRCVPISNHLYFYWYRQILGQKVEFLVSFYNNEISEKSEIFDDQFSVERPDGSNFTLKIRSTKLEDSAMYFCASRAQGATYNEQFFGPGTRLTVL.

The V gene is TRBV6-6, the J gene TRBJ2-7; D is undetermined. Trimming cost V 6 bases and J 0 bases, with 9 bases left between them. Germline CDR1 and CDR2: MNHNY and SVGAGI (reference sequence). There are 13 residues in the CDR3. As DNA, the CDR3 is TGTGCCAGCAGGGCGGAAAACTCCTACGAGCAGTACTTC. It encodes CASRAENSYEQYF.

V usage is TRBV6-6 and J usage is TRBJ1-1; 8 bases map to TRBD1. Per germline, CDR1 MNHNY and CDR2 SVGAGI (reference sequence). J lost 10 bases, V lost 7 bases, and 2 bases had no gene match. This CDR3 spans 10 amino acids. Here the CDR3 reads CASIRGRAFF. As DNA, the CDR3 is TGTGCCAGCATCAGGGGGCGAGCTTTCTTT.

This clone appeared a few times. CDR3 residues: CASSLSDRGLGTQYF. The CDR3, as DNA: TGTGCCAGCAGTTTATCCGACAGGGGGCTGGGGACCCAGTACTTC. The chain is built from TRBV28 and TRBJ2-5, with 10 bases identical to TRBD1. The CDR3 has 15 residues. V gave up 1 base and J gave up 7 bases; unmatched junction bases: 6. Germline CDR1 reads MDHEN; CDR2 reads SYDVKM.

J is TRBJ1-5 and V is TRBV27; D ambiguous. The CDR3 sequence is 14 residues long. In germline, CDR1 is MNHEY, CDR2 SMNVEV (reference sequence). V shed 0 bases and J shed 7 bases, with 10 bases lying between them. CDR3 in amino acids: CASSLSPAGQPQHF. Here the CDR3 DNA reads TGTGCCAGCAGTTTATCCCCGGCGGGGCAGCCCCAGCATTTT.

The chain combines TRBV5-1 with TRBJ2-1; TRBD1 matches 9 bases. Germline-derived CDR1 and CDR2 are SGHRS and YFSETQ. V shed 4 bases and J 6 bases; nucleotides not matched to a gene: 8. This CDR3 comprises 15 residues. The CDR3 DNA sequence: TGCGCCAGCAGCCTCAGGACAGGGGTCTCCAATGAGCAGTTCTTC. Encoded protein: CASSLRTGVSNEQFF.

The chain carries TRBV25-1 and TRBJ2-1; D is possibly TRBD2 (7 bases). Germline values: CDR1 MGHDK, CDR2 SYGVNS. V was cut by 0 bases and J by 5 bases, with 20 bases left in between. The CDR3 is 18 residues long. The CDR3 sequence: CASSEYPLAGAVNNEQFF. CDR3 coding DNA: TGTGCCAGCAGTGAATACCCGTTGGCGGGGGCGGTTAACAATGAGCAGTTCTTC. Full variable domain (remainder filled in from reference TRBV25-1 and TRBJ2-1): EADIYQTPRYLVIGTGKKITLECSQTMGHDKMYWYQQDPGMELHLIHYSYGVNSTEKGDLSSESTVSRIRTEHFPLTLESARPSHTSQYLCASSEYPLAGAVNNEQFFGPGTRLTVL.

The chain combines TRBV5-5 with TRBJ2-7; D remains ambiguous. This CDR3 contains 15 residues. Per the germline V gene, CDR1 is SGHKS and CDR2 is YYEKEE (reference sequence). Trimming left V 1 base short and J 5 bases short, with 16 bases between. CDR3 sequence: CASSLKSRGWDEQYF. DNA of the CDR3: TGTGCCAGCAGCTTGAAGTCTCGTGGTTGGGACGAGCAGTACTTC. Full variable domain (remainder filled in from reference TRBV5-5 and TRBJ2-7): DAGVTQSPTHLIKTRGQQVTLRCSPISGHKSVSWYQQVLGQGPQFIFQYYEKEERGRGNFPDRFSARQFPNYSSELNVNALLLGDSALYLCASSLKSRGWDEQYFGPGTRLTVT.

This sequence joins TRBV7-9 and TRBJ1-1, with TRBD1 as a possible D gene (5 bases). Per germline, CDR1 SEHNR and CDR2 FQNEAQ (reference sequence). This CDR3 comprises 14 residues. V was shortened by 0 bases and J by 0 bases, with 5 bases between the two germline ends. CDR3 sequence (DNA): TGTGCCAGCAGCTTAGCAGGGGTGAACACTGAAGCTTTCTTT. This sequence encodes CASSLAGVNTEAFF.

The rearrangement joins TRBV4-3 to TRBJ2-1; 7 bases are a match to TRBD2. The CDR3 length is 16 residues. Germline V gives CDR1 LGHNA, CDR2 YSLEER. V dropped 1 base and J dropped 3; count of bases not matched to a gene: 6. CDR3 coding DNA: TGCGCCAGCAGCCAAGTCTTAGCTAGCGGCTACAATGAGCAGTTCTTC. Translated, it gives CASSQVLASGYNEQFF.

The chain joins TRBV19 to TRBJ1-1; a weak D match, TRBD1 (5 bases). Trimming stripped 7 bases from V and 5 bases from J, with 23 bases between. From germline, CDR1 is LNHDA and CDR2 SQIVND (reference sequence). The CDR3 extends over 16 amino acids. The CDR3 protein is CASNLGPGPPTTEAFF. CDR3 DNA sequence: TGTGCCAGTAATCTGGGTCCAGGGCCTCCAACGACTGAAGCTTTCTTT. Supplemented by reference TRBV19 and TRBJ1-1, the full variable domain reads DGGITQSPKYLFRKEGQNVTLSCEQNLNHDAMYWYRQDPGQGLRLIYYSQIVNDFQKGDIAEGYSVSREKKESFPLTVTSAQKNPTAFYLCASNLGPGPPTTEAFFGQGTRLTVV.

The J gene is TRBJ2-5, the V gene TRBV6-1; the D gene could be TRBD1 or TRBD2 (5 bases each). Trimming left V 3 bases short and J 1 base short, with 18 bases between. This CDR3 is built from 17 residues. Germline CDR1 MNHNS, CDR2 SASEGT. CDR3 in amino acids: CASSDLTGTSPQETQYF. The CDR3 DNA follows: TGTGCCAGCAGTGACCTAACCGGGACGAGTCCCCAAGAGACCCAGTACTTC.

About this clone itself: The germline gene is not matched at one end of the junction; a read error may be the cause. The CDR3: CATSRDLVSSSGSNVLTF. The CDR3 nucleotides read TGTGCCACCAGCAGAGATCTGGTCTCATCAAGTGGGTCCAACGTCCTGACTTTC. This chain joins TRBV15 and TRBJ2-6, with unresolved D. The length of the CDR3 is 18 residues. Germline values: CDR1 LNHNV, CDR2 YYDKDF (reference sequence).

This chain links TRBV19 with TRBJ1-1; D is perhaps TRBD1 (5 bases). V was pared by 10 bases and J by 5 bases, with 20 bases between. The CDR3 totals 14 residues. Germline-derived CDR1 and CDR2 are LNHDA and SQIVND (reference sequence). The CDR3 is CATRPGAGGTEAFF. DNA of the CDR3: TGTGCCACTCGACCCGGGGCCGGGGGGACTGAAGCTTTCTTT.

V is TRBV27 and J is TRBJ2-7; D unclear. Per the germline V gene, CDR1 is MNHEY and CDR2 is SMNVEV (reference sequence). The V end was cut by 4 bases, the J end by 3 bases, with 10 bases between. The CDR3 spans 13 residues. The chain's CDR3 is CASSYRLGYEQYF. CDR3 sequence (DNA): TGTGCCAGCAGTTATCGCCTGGGCTACGAGCAGTACTTC.

V gene TRBV19 combines with J gene TRBJ1-1; possible D gene TRBD1, 5 bases. The CDR3 has 15 amino acids. CDR1 is LNHDA, CDR2 SQIVND, per germline (reference sequence). Between the trimmed V and J ends, which lost 7 bases and 0 bases, there was a span of 15 bases. The CDR3 coding sequence is TGTGCCAGTATTACTCGGGGGATCCTGAACACTGAAGCTTTCTTT. Its protein is CASITRGILNTEAFF.

The V call is TRBV10-3, the J call TRBJ1-3; 9 bases line up with TRBD1. The CDR3 runs 16 residues. Germline V CDR1 and CDR2: ENHRY, SYGVKD. Trimming took 11 bases from V and 5 from J; bases not matched to a gene: 16. The CDR3 loop is CASRGDTGGLRNTIYF. For the CDR3, the DNA is TGTGCCTCAAGAGGGGACACAGGGGGCCTGAGAAACACCATATATTTT.